These T cell receptor beta chains were read from a single sample in a study of blood T cell repertoires in COVID-19. The method was immunoSEQ multiplex PCR; TCRdb's version includes in-frame clones alone and lacks a portion of them. The sample has about 350,000 clones; roughly nine tenths are singletons. The sequenced sample was PBMCs or T cells enriched from blood (not recorded which). The receptors originated from a woman in her 30s who had recovered from COVID-19. CDR3s include the opening cysteine and the closing phenylalanine or tryptophan. A D gene is named only where the DNA matches it firmly. Expanded clones are given a class, and other clones once, few, many or no size at all.

TRBJ1-4	-	TRBV5-4	-	CASSLGGGGEKLFF	TGTGCCAGCAGCTTGGGCGGGGGTGGAGAAAAACTGTTTTTT
TRBJ1-5	-	TRBV15	-	CATSTPEQGPGNQPQHF	TGTGCCACCAGCACTCCCGAACAGGGCCCTGGCAATCAGCCCCAGCATTTT
TRBJ2-2	-	TRBV10-3	-	CAISEKEGIGELFF	TGTGCCATCAGTGAAAAAGAGGGTATCGGGGAGCTGTTTTTT
TRBJ2-2	-	TRBV11-2	-	CASSSYRSSDTGELFF	TGTGCCAGCAGCTCCTACAGGAGTTCGGACACCGGGGAGCTGTTTTTT
TRBJ2-5	-	TRBV4-1	-	CASSQERERPQYF	TGCGCCAGCAGCCAAGAACGGGAGAGACCCCAGTACTTC
TRBJ2-1	-	TRBV2	TRBD1	CASSDPGGYNEQFF	TGTGCCAGCAGTGACCCAGGGGGCTACAATGAGCAGTTCTTC
TRBJ1-6	-	TRBV10-2	-	CASRGHKSYNSPLHF	TGCGCCAGCAGGGGACACAAATCCTATAATTCACCCCTCCACTTT
TRBJ2-1	-	TRBV7-2	TRBD2	CASSLAPSGGLEQFF	TGTGCCAGCAGCTTAGCACCTAGCGGGGGGTTGGAACAGTTCTTC
TRBJ2-5	-	TRBV29-1	TRBD1	CSVEGNRVGTAAQETQYF	TGCAGCGTTGAAGGGAATCGTGTAGGGACAGCCGCCCAAGAGACCCAGTACTTC
TRBJ1-2	-	TRBV24-1	-	CATSDLAGDYGYTF	TGTGCCACCAGTGATTTGGCAGGGGACTATGGCTACACCTTC
TRBJ1-3	few	TRBV28	-	CASSFPTEGNTIYF	TGTGCCAGCAGTTTTCCGACAGAAGGAAACACCATATATTTT
TRBJ2-2	-	TRBV7-2	TRBD2	CASSLARLAGGTGELFF	TGTGCCAGCAGCTTAGCGCGACTAGCGGGGGGCACCGGGGAGCTGTTTTTT
TRBJ1-4	-	TRBV28	-	CASSPLEALLNEKLFF	TGTGCCAGCAGTCCACTTGAAGCGCTCCTTAATGAAAAACTGTTTTTT
TRBJ1-4	-	TRBV28	-	CASSQASSYEKLFF	TGTGCCAGCAGTCAGGCGAGCTCTTATGAAAAACTGTTTTTT
TRBJ2-3	-	TRBV6-5	-	CASSGWGRTDTQYF	TGTGCCAGCAGCGGTTGGGGGAGGACAGATACGCAGTATTTT
TRBJ2-7	-	TRBV30	-	CAWRSSTYEQYF	TGTGCCTGGAGGTCTAGTACCTACGAGCAGTACTTC
TRBJ2-2	-	TRBV7-2	TRBD2	CASSLWRGGTTGELFF	TGTGCCAGCAGCTTATGGCGGGGGGGCACCACCGGGGAGCTGTTTTTT
TRBJ1-5	-	TRBV28	TRBD1	CASSYPGQVSQPQHF	TGTGCCAGCTCATACCCAGGACAGGTCAGTCAGCCCCAGCATTTT
TRBJ1-6	-	TRBV6-6	TRBD1	CASSYLPGQGNSPLHF	TGTGCCAGCAGTTACTTACCGGGACAGGGAAATTCACCCCTCCACTTT
TRBJ1-6	-	TRBV6-2/TRBV6-3	-	CASSPPYRRNSPLHF	TGTGCCAGCAGCCCACCATATAGGAGGAATTCACCCCTCCACTTT
TRBJ2-5	-	TRBV24-1	TRBD2	CATSDPIGEGQETQYF	TGTGCCACCAGTGACCCCATTGGGGAGGGCCAAGAGACCCAGTACTTC
TRBJ2-4	-	TRBV6-5	-	CASSSDQGGPNIQYF	TGTGCCAGCAGTTCCGACCAGGGGGGTCCGAACATTCAGTACTTC
TRBJ1-3	-	TRBV7-2	-	CASSLGWGPGNTIYF	TGTGCCAGCAGCTTAGGGTGGGGGCCCGGAAACACCATATATTTT
TRBJ1-4	-	TRBV4-1	-	CASSLRTSSEKLFF	TGCGCCAGCAGCCTCCGGACTAGTAGCGAAAAACTGTTTTTT
TRBJ1-4	-	TRBV2	TRBD1	CASRPGQNEKLFF	TGTGCCAGCAGGCCGGGACAGAATGAAAAACTGTTTTTT
TRBJ1-2	-	TRBV9	-	CASSPGGTAANYGYTF	TGTGCCAGCAGCCCCGGGGGGACTGCAGCTAACTATGGCTACACCTTC
TRBJ2-2	-	TRBV2	TRBD1	CASRAGTGGIGELFF	TGTGCCAGCAGGGCCGGGACAGGGGGTATCGGGGAGCTGTTTTTT
TRBJ1-5	-	TRBV4-1	TRBD1	CASSQGTGGYQPQHF	TGCGCCAGCAGCCAAGGTACAGGGGGCTATCAGCCCCAGCATTTT
TRBJ1-2	-	TRBV28	-	CASSFQAGYGYTF	TGTGCCAGCAGTTTCCAGGCGGGCTATGGCTACACCTTC
TRBJ2-3	-	TRBV5-1	TRBD1	CASSSRTGHLPDTQYF	TGCGCCAGCAGCTCCCGGACAGGGCATTTACCAGATACGCAGTATTTT
TRBJ1-4	-	TRBV28	-	CASSLVGDNEKLFF	TGTGCCAGCAGTTTGGTAGGGGATAATGAAAAACTGTTTTTT
TRBJ2-3	-	TRBV12-5	TRBD1	CASAVGRGRDTQYF	TGTGCTAGTGCCGTCGGCAGGGGGCGCGATACGCAGTATTTT
TRBJ2-1	-	TRBV11-3	-	CASSLGTVGKQFF	TGTGCCAGCAGCTTGGGGACTGTTGGAAAGCAGTTCTTC
TRBJ2-2	-	TRBV5-6	TRBD2	CASSYGLAGGHELFF	TGTGCCAGCAGCTACGGACTAGCGGGGGGGCACGAGCTGTTTTTT
TRBJ2-5	-	TRBV9	TRBD1	CASSVDDRGFQETQYF	TGTGCCAGCAGCGTAGACGACAGGGGCTTCCAAGAGACCCAGTACTTC
TRBJ2-7	-	TRBV5-1	TRBD1	CASGQGATYEQYF	TGCGCCAGCGGACAGGGGGCTACCTACGAGCAGTACTTC
TRBJ2-7	once	TRBV25-1	-	CASSRSPYEQYF	TGTGCCAGCAGTAGGAGTCCCTACGAGCAGTACTTC
TRBJ1-2	-	TRBV5-6	TRBD1	CASSFGQGDYGYTF	TGTGCCAGCAGCTTTGGGCAGGGGGACTATGGCTACACCTTC
TRBJ1-2	-	TRBV24-1	-	CATSDPRKGPDYGYTF	TGTGCCACCAGTGATCCGCGAAAGGGGCCGGACTATGGCTACACCTTC
TRBJ1-2	-	TRBV7-9	-	CASSLAVRGYGYTF	TGTGCCAGCAGCTTAGCGGTCAGGGGCTATGGCTACACCTTC
TRBJ1-4	-	TRBV29-1	-	CSITENEKLFF	TGCAGCATAACAGAGAATGAAAAACTGTTTTTT
TRBJ2-7	-	TRBV6-5	TRBD1	CASTPGQGYSYEQYF	TGTGCCAGCACCCCAGGACAGGGTTACTCCTACGAGCAGTACTTC
TRBJ2-1	-	TRBV10-3	-	CAIRGTDSYNEQFF	TGTGCCATCCGGGGGACGGACTCCTACAATGAGCAGTTCTTC
TRBJ2-6	-	TRBV10-3	TRBD1	CAISDPPGRGTGGEAGANVLTF	TGTGCCATCAGTGACCCCCCCGGGCGAGGCACAGGGGGCGAAGCTGGGGCCAACGTCCTGACTTTC
TRBJ1-2	-	TRBV28	-	CASSPQQGFNYGYTF	TGTGCCAGCAGTCCCCAACAGGGATTTAACTATGGCTACACCTTC
TRBJ2-1	-	TRBV7-9	TRBD2	CASRNVSGGFYNEQFF	TGTGCCAGCAGAAACGTTAGCGGGGGGTTTTACAATGAGCAGTTCTTC
TRBJ2-1	-	TRBV30	TRBD1	CASEGAEYNEQFF	TGTGCCTCCGAGGGGGCTGAATACAATGAGCAGTTCTTC
TRBJ2-7	-	TRBV6-5	TRBD2	CASRRDYIYEQYF	TGTGCCAGCAGGCGGGACTACATCTACGAGCAGTACTTC
TRBJ1-6	-	TRBV30	TRBD1	CAWARWDRGSYNSPLHF	TGTGCCTGGGCCCGATGGGACAGGGGCTCCTATAATTCACCCCTCCACTTT
TRBJ2-3	-	TRBV11-2	-	CASSLDVIADTQYF	TGTGCCAGCAGCTTAGATGTTATTGCAGATACGCAGTATTTT
TRBJ1-5	few	TRBV28	-	CASSLSGRNQPQHF	TGTGCCAGCAGTTTAAGTGGGCGCAATCAGCCCCAGCATTTT
TRBJ1-1	-	TRBV2	-	CASSEGGVEAFF	TGTGCCAGCAGTGAGGGCGGGGTTGAAGCTTTCTTT
TRBJ1-2	-	TRBV28	TRBD1	CASSSLNRTGGSGYTF	TGTGCCAGCAGTTCATTAAACCGGACAGGGGGAAGTGGCTACACCTTC
TRBJ1-2	-	TRBV28	TRBD1	CASGDRENYGYTF	TGTGCCAGCGGGGACAGAGAGAACTATGGCTACACCTTC
TRBJ1-1	-	TRBV19	-	CASSAGTANTEAFF	TGTGCCAGTAGTGCGGGGACGGCGAACACTGAAGCTTTCTTT